A single sample gave rise to the 12 T cell receptor beta chains below, sequenced in a study of blood T cells in healthy people across ages. It was with a sample-barcoded 5' primer and a J-beta primer mix that a second PCR of roughly 7 to 11 cycles was run. TCRdb independently ran MiXCR on the 5' RACE reads; one entry per CDR3 protein. The table lists over 1,500,000 distinct CDR3 sequences, 49% of them singletons. Sample: blood. The receptors originated from a woman in her thirties or forties in good health.

The J gene is TRBJ2-3, the V gene TRBV5-1; 9 bases are a match to TRBD2. The CDR3 covers 16 residues. Germline V lookup: CDR1 SGHRS, CDR2 YFSETQ. V was clipped by 2 bases and J by 2 bases; unmatched bases: 6. CDR3 protein: CASSFLLAGSTDTQYF. The CDR3 DNA follows: TGCGCCAGCAGCTTCCTGCTAGCGGGGTCCACAGATACGCAGTATTTT.

This clonotype was seen just once. V is TRBV6-5 and J is TRBJ2-3; the match to TRBD1 covers 12 bases. CDR1 MNHEY and CDR2 SVGAGI come from the germline V gene. This CDR3 has 16 amino acids. Trimming at V came to 2 bases and at J to 4 bases, leaving 4 bases not matched to a gene. The chain's CDR3 is CASSYEGTGGADTQYF. CDR3 bases: TGTGCCAGCAGTTACGAAGGGACAGGGGGCGCAGATACGCAGTATTTT.

This clonotype was counted between two and nine times. J is TRBJ2-1 and V is TRBV6-2 or TRBV6-3, with 7 bases matching TRBD2. The CDR3 totals 19 residues. The V gene's germline CDR1 is MNHEY and CDR2 SVGEGT. With V trimmed by 8 bases and J by 0 bases, 19 bases remained unmatched. The CDR3 bases are TGTGCCAGCGACCGGTGGCGGGGGATGCCAGCAAGCTCCTACAATGAGCAGTTCTTC. Its protein product is CASDRWRGMPASSYNEQFF.

In this sample, this clonotype turned up a few times. The CDR3 nucleotides read TGTGCCAGCAGTTTTTATGGTAGGCAGTATTTT. It encodes CASSFYGRQYF. J is TRBJ2-3 and V is TRBV12-3 or TRBV12-4; D ambiguous. The CDR3 runs 11 residues. Trimming stripped 3 bases from V and 11 bases from J, with 9 bases between.

V is TRBV6-5 and J is TRBJ2-1; TRBD1 matches 7 bases. V was clipped by 5 bases and J by 4 bases; unmatched bases: 11. The germline gives CDR1 MNHEY, CDR2 SVGAGI. This CDR3 contains 16 residues. CDR3 amino acids: CASSTPRGRFYNEQFF. CDR3 nucleotide sequence: TGTGCCAGCAGTACTCCGAGGGGGCGGTTTTACAATGAGCAGTTCTTC.

The rearrangement joins TRBV20-1 to TRBJ2-3; no definite D call. V was clipped by 4 bases and J by 2 bases, with 7 bases between them. The CDR3 runs 12 residues. The germline V gene encodes CDR1 DFQATT and CDR2 SNEGSKA (reference sequence). The CDR3 DNA follows: TGCAGTGCTATGGCTTTCACAGATACGCAGTATTTT. It encodes CSAMAFTDTQYF.

This clonotype was detected only a few times. The chain couples TRBV11-2 to TRBJ2-1; 10 bases align to TRBD2. Germline-derived CDR1 and CDR2 are SGHAT and FQNNGV. Unmatched junction bases numbered 8, after V lost 5 bases and J lost 1 base. The CDR3 has 17 residues. CDR3 in DNA: TGTGCCAGCAGCCTTAAAAGCGGGGGGGTTTCCTACAATGAGCAGTTCTTC. Protein sequence: CASSLKSGGVSYNEQFF.

This clonotype was counted between two and nine times. The chain is built from TRBV9 and TRBJ2-3; 12 bases are a match to TRBD1. The CDR3 totals 17 residues. Per the germline V gene, CDR1 is SGDLS and CDR2 is YYNGEE. J lost 0 bases, V lost 3 bases, and 5 bases had no gene match. CDR3 sequence reads: CASSAGQGAFSTDTQYF. In nucleotides, the CDR3 is TGTGCCAGCAGCGCGGGACAGGGGGCCTTTAGCACAGATACGCAGTATTTT.

This CDR3 reads CSARVLRLAGGLGGQFF. The CDR3 DNA follows: TGCAGTGCTAGAGTCCTCCGACTAGCGGGGGGGCTAGGTGGTCAGTTCTTC. This chain links TRBV20-1 with TRBJ2-1; 14 bases agree with TRBD2. This CDR3 has 17 amino acids. V was pared by 1 base and J by 13 bases, with 15 bases of the junction left unmatched. Looked up from germline, CDR1 is DFQATT and CDR2 is SNEGSKA (reference sequence).

The chain combines TRBV7-2 with TRBJ2-6; D is possibly TRBD1 or TRBD2 (6 bases each). The CDR3 has 17 amino acids. In germline, CDR1 is SGHTA, CDR2 FQGNSA. The V gene lost 6 bases and the J gene lost 0 bases, with 15 bases spanning the gap. CDR3 protein: CASSLRGESSGANVLTF. CDR3 DNA: TGTGCCAGCAGTTTAAGGGGGGAGAGCTCTGGGGCCAACGTCCTGACTTTC.

This sequence joins TRBV28 and TRBJ1-2, with D perhaps TRBD1 (6 bases). CDR1 is MDHEN, CDR2 SYDVKM, per germline. This CDR3 is 11 amino acids long. Trimming removed 7 bases from V and 5 bases from J, with 8 bases in between. The CDR3 DNA reads TGTGCCAGCATGGGACAATATGGCTACACCTTC. As protein: CASMGQYGYTF.

In the case of this clonotype: The junction and the germline gene differ at one end; a read error may be behind it. J is TRBJ1-2 and V is TRBV3-1; D gene ambiguous. Germline CDR1 is LGHDT and CDR2 is YNNKEL (reference sequence). The CDR3 totals 11 residues. CDR3 bases: TGTGACAGCAGCCAAGATAGGAGCTACACCTTC. Translating gives CDSSQDRSYTF.